Listed here are 2 T cell receptor beta chains from one sample, sequenced in a study of shared clonotypes between healthy human individuals. Libraries were prepared by immunoSEQ multiplex PCR; TCRdb keeps only in-frame clonotypes and omits some of them. There are 2,500,000 or so clones in the sample; approximately 92% occur only once, and 0.13% to 0.15% lies in the top ten. The specimen sequenced was naive CD4+ T cells sorted from blood. Subset meaning: CD45RA+ positively selected. The source of these receptors is a man aged 18 to 29 in good health.

The chain links TRBV28 to TRBJ1-2; unclear D gene. Germline CDR1 MDHEN, CDR2 SYDVKM. This CDR3 region has 12 residues. The V and J ends lost 5 bases and 4 bases respectively, with 8 bases between them. Here the CDR3 reads CASSRPGYGYTF. CDR3 DNA sequence: TGTGCCAGCAGTCGACCAGGCTATGGCTACACCTTC.

V and J are TRBV19 and TRBJ1-2; D possibly corresponds to TRBD1 (6 bases). V shed 6 bases and J shed 4 bases, with 12 bases lying between them. This CDR3 is 13 amino acids long. Per the germline V gene, CDR1 is LNHDA and CDR2 is SQIVND (reference sequence). CDR3 DNA: TGTGCCAGTAGGCGGGGGGGGGCCTATGGCTACACCTTC. This sequence encodes CASRRGGAYGYTF.